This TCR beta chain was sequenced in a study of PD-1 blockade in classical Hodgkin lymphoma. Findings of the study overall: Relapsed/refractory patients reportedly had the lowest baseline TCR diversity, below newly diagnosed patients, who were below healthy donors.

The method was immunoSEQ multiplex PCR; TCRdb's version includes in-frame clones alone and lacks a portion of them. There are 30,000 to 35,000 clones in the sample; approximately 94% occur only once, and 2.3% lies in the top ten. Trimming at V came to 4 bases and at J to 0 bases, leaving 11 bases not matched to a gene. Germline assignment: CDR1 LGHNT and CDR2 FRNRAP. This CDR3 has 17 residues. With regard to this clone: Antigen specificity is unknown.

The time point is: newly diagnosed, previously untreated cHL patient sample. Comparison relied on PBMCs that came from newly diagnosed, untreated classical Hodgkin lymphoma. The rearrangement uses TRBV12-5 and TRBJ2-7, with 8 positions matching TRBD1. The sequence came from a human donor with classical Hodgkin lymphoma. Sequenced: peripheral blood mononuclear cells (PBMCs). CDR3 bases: TGTGCTAGTGGTTCCCGTGGGACAGGACTCTTCTCCTACGAGCAGTACTTC. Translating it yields CASGSRGTGLFSYEQYF.